This is a list of T cell receptor beta chains from one sample in a study of OX40 agonist ivuxolimab in advanced cancers. Clones were sequenced by immunoSEQ multiplex PCR, and TCRdb holds only the in-frame ones, with some missing. The table has fewer than 75,000 clones, about 87% seen once; the top ten hold about 2.7%. The sequencing here drew on CD4+ or CD8+ T cells sorted from blood, taken in a trial of the OX40 agonist ivuxolimab. These receptors were obtained from an adult with an advanced solid tumor such as melanoma, head and neck, liver or kidney cancer. The CDR3 runs from the conserved cysteine through the conserved F or W. Fields, in order: J gene, D gene, clone size, V gene, CDR3 DNA, CDR3 protein. A D gene is named only where the DNA matches it firmly. The size of a clone is reported for some rows only, either as once, few or many, or as a class for expanded clones.

J gene: TRBJ2-3
D gene: TRBD2
clone size: .
V gene: TRBV7-8
CDR3 DNA: TGTGCCAGCAGCTTCACTAGCGGCTATCTTCCCACAGATACGCAGTATTTT
CDR3 protein: CASSFTSGYLPTDTQYF

J gene: TRBJ1-2
D gene: .
clone size: .
V gene: TRBV5-4
CDR3 DNA: TGTGCCAGCAGCATGCCGTCCGTTTCGTTCCAAAGTGGCTACACCTTC
CDR3 protein: CASSMPSVSFQSGYTF

J gene: TRBJ1-4
D gene: TRBD1
clone size: .
V gene: TRBV27
CDR3 DNA: TGTGCCAGCAGCCGTTGGGACAGGGGTGCCGGCGCTAATGAAAAACTGTTTTTT
CDR3 protein: CASSRWDRGAGANEKLFF

J gene: TRBJ2-1
D gene: TRBD2
clone size: .
V gene: TRBV29-1
CDR3 DNA: TGCAGCGTTGAAAAGTTTACTAGCGCCCACAATGAGCAGTTCTTC
CDR3 protein: CSVEKFTSAHNEQFF

J gene: TRBJ1-1
D gene: .
clone size: .
V gene: TRBV19
CDR3 DNA: TGTGCAGTGGGAGGGGGGGGCCTGGCATTCTTT
CDR3 protein: CAVGGGGLAFF

J gene: TRBJ2-3
D gene: .
clone size: .
V gene: TRBV19
CDR3 DNA: TGTGCCAGTAAGAGGGAGTCCACAGATACGCAGTATTTT
CDR3 protein: CASKRESTDTQYF

J gene: TRBJ2-1
D gene: .
clone size: .
V gene: TRBV2
CDR3 DNA: TGTGCCAGCAGTGCAGAATCCGGAGGGGTCTACAATGAGCAGTTCTTC
CDR3 protein: CASSAESGGVYNEQFF

J gene: TRBJ2-5
D gene: TRBD1
clone size: .
V gene: TRBV5-1
CDR3 DNA: TGCGCCAGCAGCTCCACCGGGACAGCTCAAGAGACCCAGTACTTC
CDR3 protein: CASSSTGTAQETQYF

J gene: TRBJ2-1
D gene: .
clone size: once
V gene: TRBV5-1
CDR3 DNA: TGCGCCAGCAGCTTTACTTTAAGCGGAAGGGGAAATGAGCAGTTCTTC
CDR3 protein: CASSFTLSGRGNEQFF

J gene: TRBJ1-5
D gene: .
clone size: .
V gene: TRBV4-1
CDR3 DNA: TGCGCCAGCAGCCAAGACCATACAGGGTTCCAGCCCCAGCATTTT
CDR3 protein: CASSQDHTGFQPQHF

J gene: TRBJ1-2
D gene: TRBD1
clone size: .
V gene: TRBV11-2
CDR3 DNA: TGTGCCAGCAGCTTAGATCTGTGGGACAGTCTATACACCTTC
CDR3 protein: CASSLDLWDSLYTF

J gene: TRBJ2-5
D gene: .
clone size: .
V gene: TRBV7-7
CDR3 DNA: TGTGCTAGCAGCTTAGCTCGGGGGATCCAAGAGACCCAGTACTTC
CDR3 protein: CASSLARGIQETQYF

J gene: TRBJ2-7
D gene: TRBD1
clone size: .
V gene: TRBV7-6
CDR3 DNA: TGTGCCAGCAGCTTCGCCGGGACAGGAGCCTACGAGCAGTACTTC
CDR3 protein: CASSFAGTGAYEQYF

J gene: TRBJ1-2
D gene: TRBD1
clone size: .
V gene: TRBV29-1
CDR3 DNA: TGCAGCGTTGGGGGACAGGCCTATGGCTACACCTTC
CDR3 protein: CSVGGQAYGYTF

J gene: TRBJ2-5
D gene: .
clone size: .
V gene: TRBV18
CDR3 DNA: TGTGCCAGCTCACCCCAAGAGACCCAGTACTTC
CDR3 protein: CASSPQETQYF

J gene: TRBJ2-7
D gene: .
clone size: .
V gene: TRBV5-1
CDR3 DNA: TGCGCCAGCAGCGCCGACGGCTCCTACGAGCAGTACTTC
CDR3 protein: CASSADGSYEQYF